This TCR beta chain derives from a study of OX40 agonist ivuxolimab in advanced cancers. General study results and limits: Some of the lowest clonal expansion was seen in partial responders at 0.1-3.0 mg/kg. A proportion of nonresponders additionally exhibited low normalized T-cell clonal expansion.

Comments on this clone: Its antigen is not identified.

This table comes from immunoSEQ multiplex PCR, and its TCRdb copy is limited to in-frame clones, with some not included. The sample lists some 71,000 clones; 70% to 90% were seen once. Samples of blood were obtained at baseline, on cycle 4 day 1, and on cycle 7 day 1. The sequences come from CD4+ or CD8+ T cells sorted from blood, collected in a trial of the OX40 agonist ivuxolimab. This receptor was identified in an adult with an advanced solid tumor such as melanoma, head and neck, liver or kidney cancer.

The DNA of the CDR3 is TGTGCCAGCAGCATTTACCGTGGTTCACTGTTTTTT. Protein product: CASSIYRGSLFF. The J gene is TRBJ1-4, the V gene TRBV7-9; D is uncertain. Deletions cut 5 bases from V and 13 bases from J, with 14 bases between. CDR3 length equals 12 residues. The germline V gene has CDR1 SEHNR and CDR2 FQNEAQ (reference sequence). The complete variable domain, with remaining parts taken from reference TRBV7-9 and TRBJ1-4, reads DTGVSQNPRHKITKRGQNVTFRCDPISEHNRLYWYRQTLGQGPEFLTYFQNEAQLEKSRLLSDRFSAERPKGSFSTLEIQRTEQGDSAMYLCASSIYRGSLFFGSGTQLSVL.